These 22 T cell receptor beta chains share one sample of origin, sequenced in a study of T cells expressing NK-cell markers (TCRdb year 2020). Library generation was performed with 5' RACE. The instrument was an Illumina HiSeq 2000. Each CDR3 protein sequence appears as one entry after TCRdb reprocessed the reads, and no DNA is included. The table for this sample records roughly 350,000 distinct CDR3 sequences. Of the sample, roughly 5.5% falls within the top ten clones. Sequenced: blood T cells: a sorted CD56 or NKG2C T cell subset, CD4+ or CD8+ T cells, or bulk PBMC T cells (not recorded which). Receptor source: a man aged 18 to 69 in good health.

CDR3 sequence reads: CASSEFSGGTLYNEQFF. The chain links TRBV6-1 to TRBJ2-1; TCRdb returns TRBD2, unconfirmable since there is no DNA. This CDR3 contains 17 residues. Germline V gene data show CDR1 as MNHNS and CDR2 as SASEGT.

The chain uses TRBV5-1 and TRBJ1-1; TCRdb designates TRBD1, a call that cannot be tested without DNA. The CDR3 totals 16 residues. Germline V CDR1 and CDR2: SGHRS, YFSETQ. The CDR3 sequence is CASSSGTGTMNTEAFF.

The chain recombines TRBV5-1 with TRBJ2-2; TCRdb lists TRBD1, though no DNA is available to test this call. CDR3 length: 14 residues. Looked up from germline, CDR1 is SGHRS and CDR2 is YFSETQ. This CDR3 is CATSGTPNTGELFF.

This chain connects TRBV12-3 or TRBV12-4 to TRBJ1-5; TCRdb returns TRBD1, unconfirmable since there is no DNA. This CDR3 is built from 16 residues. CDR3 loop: CASSLQPGQGVQPQHF.

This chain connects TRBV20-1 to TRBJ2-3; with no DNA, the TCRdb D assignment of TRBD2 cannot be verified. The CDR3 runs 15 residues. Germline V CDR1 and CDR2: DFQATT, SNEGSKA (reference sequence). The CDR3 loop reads CSALRTSGATRGQYF.

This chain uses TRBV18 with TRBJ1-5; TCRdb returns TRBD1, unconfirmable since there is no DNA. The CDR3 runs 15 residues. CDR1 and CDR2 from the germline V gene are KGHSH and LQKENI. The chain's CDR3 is CASSRDRGGNQPQHF.

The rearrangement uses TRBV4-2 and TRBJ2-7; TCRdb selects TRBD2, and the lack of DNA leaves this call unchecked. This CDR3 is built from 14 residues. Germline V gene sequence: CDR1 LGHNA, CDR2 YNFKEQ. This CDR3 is CASSLISGGGEQYF.

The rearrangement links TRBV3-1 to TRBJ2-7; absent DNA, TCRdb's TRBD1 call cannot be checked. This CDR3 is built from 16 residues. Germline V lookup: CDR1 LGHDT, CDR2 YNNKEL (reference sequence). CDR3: CASSQTHGTVTYEQYF.

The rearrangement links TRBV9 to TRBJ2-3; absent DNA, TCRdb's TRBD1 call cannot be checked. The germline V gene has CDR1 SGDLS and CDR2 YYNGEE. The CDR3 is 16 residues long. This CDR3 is CASSARGQGATDTQYF. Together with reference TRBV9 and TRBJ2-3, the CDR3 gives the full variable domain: DSGVTQTPKHLITATGQRVTLRCSPRSGDLSVYWYQQSLDQGLQFLIQYYNGEERAKGNILERFSAQQFPDLHSELNLSSLELGDSALYFCASSARGQGATDTQYFGPGTRLTVL.

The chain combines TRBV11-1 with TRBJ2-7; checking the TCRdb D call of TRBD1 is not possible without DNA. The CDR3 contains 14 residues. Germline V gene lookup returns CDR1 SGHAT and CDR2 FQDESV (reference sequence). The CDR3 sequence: CASRPRGRTYEQYF. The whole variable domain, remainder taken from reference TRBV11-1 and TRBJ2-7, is EAEVAQSPRYKITEKSQAVAFWCDPISGHATLYWYRQILGQGPELLVQFQDESVVDDSQLPKDRFSAERLKGVDSTLKIQPAELGDSAMYLCASRPRGRTYEQYFGPGTRLTVT.

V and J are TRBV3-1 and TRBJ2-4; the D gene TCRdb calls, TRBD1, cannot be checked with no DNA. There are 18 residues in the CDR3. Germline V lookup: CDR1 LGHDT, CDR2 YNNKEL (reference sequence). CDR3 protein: CASSHRGPMSVAKNIQYF.

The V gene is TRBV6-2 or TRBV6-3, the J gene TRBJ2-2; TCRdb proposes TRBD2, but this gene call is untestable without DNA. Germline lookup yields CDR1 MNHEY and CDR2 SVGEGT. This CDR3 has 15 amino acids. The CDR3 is CASTAVEGYTGELFF.

This CDR3 reads CASSGTGQGSTEAFF. V gene TRBV5-1 combines with J gene TRBJ1-1; without DNA, the TCRdb call of TRBD1 cannot be checked. From germline, CDR1 is SGHRS and CDR2 YFSETQ. The CDR3 sequence is 15 residues long.

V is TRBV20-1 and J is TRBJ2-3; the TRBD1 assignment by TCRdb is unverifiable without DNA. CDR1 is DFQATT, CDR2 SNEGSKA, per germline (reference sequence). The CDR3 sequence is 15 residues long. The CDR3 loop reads CSAPGGGGPTDTQYF.

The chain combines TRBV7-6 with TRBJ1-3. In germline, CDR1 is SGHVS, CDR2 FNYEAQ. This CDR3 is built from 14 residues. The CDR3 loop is CASSPRIGGQPGYF.

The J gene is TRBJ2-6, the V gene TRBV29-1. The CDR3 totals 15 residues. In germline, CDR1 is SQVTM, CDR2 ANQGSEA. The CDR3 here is CSPLTHSSGANVLTF.

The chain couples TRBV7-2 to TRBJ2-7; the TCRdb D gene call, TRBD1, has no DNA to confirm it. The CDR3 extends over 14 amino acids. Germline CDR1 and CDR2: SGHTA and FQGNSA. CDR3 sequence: CASSGRDRVYEQYF.

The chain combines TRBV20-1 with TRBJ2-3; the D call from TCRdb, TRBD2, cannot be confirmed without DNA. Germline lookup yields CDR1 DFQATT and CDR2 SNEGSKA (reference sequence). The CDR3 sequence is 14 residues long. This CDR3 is CSATRDWTADTQYF.

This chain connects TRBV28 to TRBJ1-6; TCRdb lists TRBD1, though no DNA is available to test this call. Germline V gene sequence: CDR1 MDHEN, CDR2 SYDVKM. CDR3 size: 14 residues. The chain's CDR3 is CASSFITGAPPLHF. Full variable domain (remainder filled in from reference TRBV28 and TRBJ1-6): DVKVTQSSRYLVKRTGEKVFLECVQDMDHENMFWYRQDPGLGLRLIYFSYDVKMKEKGDIPEGYSVSREKKERFSLILESASTNQTSMYLCASSFITGAPPLHFGNGTRLTVT.

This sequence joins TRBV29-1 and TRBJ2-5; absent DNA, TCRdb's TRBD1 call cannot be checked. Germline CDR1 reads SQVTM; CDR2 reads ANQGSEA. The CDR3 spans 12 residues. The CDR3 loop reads CSVREYQETQYF.

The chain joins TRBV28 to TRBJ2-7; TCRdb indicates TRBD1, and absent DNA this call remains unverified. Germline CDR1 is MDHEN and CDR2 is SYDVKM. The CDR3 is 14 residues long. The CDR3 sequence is CASRGTGKRYEQYF.

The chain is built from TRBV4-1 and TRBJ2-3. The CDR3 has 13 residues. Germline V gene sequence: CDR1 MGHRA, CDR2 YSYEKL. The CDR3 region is CASSHLASDTQYF.